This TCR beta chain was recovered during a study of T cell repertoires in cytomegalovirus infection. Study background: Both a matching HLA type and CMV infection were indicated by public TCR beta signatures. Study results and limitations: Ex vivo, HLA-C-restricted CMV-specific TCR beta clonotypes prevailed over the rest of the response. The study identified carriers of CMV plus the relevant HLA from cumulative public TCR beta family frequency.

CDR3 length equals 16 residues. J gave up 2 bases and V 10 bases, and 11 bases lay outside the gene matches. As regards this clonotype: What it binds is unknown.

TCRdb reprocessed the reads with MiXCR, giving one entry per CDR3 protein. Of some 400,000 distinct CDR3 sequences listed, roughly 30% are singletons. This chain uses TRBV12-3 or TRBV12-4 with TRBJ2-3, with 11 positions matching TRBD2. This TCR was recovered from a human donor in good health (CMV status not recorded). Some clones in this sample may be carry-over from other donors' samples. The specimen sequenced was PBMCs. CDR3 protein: CAMRFYSGGATDTQYF. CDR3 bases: TGTGCCATGCGTTTCTATAGCGGGGGGGCCACAGATACGCAGTATTTT.